This note documents a single TCR beta chain sequence. Profiled with immunoSEQ multiplex PCR; TCRdb holds only in-frame clones, not every one. The sample shows 100,000 to 150,000 clones, around 84% of them seen only once. Time point specified: baseline pretreatment blood. Treatment indicated: 15 Gy SBRT to primary tumor, nephrectomy 4 weeks later. This CDR3 is built from 16 residues. Trimming shortened V by 1 base and J by 2 bases, and 12 bases separated the two germline ends. Germline V CDR1 and CDR2: SGHTA, FQGNSA. The sample belongs to a study of radiation and T cells in renal cell carcinoma. This sample comprised blood, obtained from a patient whose treatment included radiotherapy and nephrectomy. The TCR originated in a woman in her fifties or sixties with renal cell carcinoma. This chain links TRBV7-2 with TRBJ2-4, with D perhaps TRBD1 (6 bases). DNA of the CDR3: TGTGCCAGCAGCTTAGTAGGGGGATGGACCAAAAACATTCAGTACTTC. It codes for CASSLVGGWTKNIQYF.